This TCR beta chain was observed in a study of T cells in Graves' hyperthyroidism and ophthalmopathy. Study conclusions and caveats: Peripheral blood also featured most of the thyroid clonotypes expanded above 0.001.

Those with hyperthyroidism were 18 to 65 years old, newly diagnosed, and ill for under 2 months. There are many counts of this clonotype. Antigen: not known. Using RNA transcripts as the source, TCR beta CDR3 regions were amplified. HTBI primers were used for first-round RT-PCR of the TCR CDR3. TCRdb re-derived calls from the multiplex PCR reads in MiXCR, one entry per CDR3 protein. The table shows about 320,000 distinct CDR3 sequences, with about 15% occurring only once. V was cut by 0 bases and J by 7 bases, with 27 bases left in between. CDR1 and CDR2 from the germline V gene are MDHEN and SYDVKM. The CDR3 extends over 19 amino acids.

Sequencing was performed on blood. The source is a man aged 25 to 40 with Graves' hyperthyroidism. The rearrangement uses TRBV28 and TRBJ1-2; possible D gene TRBD1, 6 bases. CDR3 amino acids: CASSLWSRTALLGGGGYTF. DNA for the CDR3: TGTGCCAGCAGTTTATGGTCCCGGACAGCCCTGCTCGGAGGCGGTGGCTACACCTTC.